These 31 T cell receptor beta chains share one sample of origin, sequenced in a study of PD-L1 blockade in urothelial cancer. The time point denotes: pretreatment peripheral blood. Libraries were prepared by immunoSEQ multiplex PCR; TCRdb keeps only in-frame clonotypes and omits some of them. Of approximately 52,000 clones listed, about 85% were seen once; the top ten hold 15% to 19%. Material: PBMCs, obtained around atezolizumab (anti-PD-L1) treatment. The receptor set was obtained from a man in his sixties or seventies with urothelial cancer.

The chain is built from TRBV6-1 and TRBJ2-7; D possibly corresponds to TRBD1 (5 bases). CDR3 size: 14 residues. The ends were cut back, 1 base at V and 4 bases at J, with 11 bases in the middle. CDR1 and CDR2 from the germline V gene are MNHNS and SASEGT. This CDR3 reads CASSEVKGPYEQYF. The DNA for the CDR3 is TGTGCCAGCAGTGAAGTAAAGGGGCCATACGAGCAGTACTTC.

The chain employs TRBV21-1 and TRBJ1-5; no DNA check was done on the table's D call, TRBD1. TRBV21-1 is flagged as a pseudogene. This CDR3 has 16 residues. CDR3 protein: CASSKWGDRGDQPQHF. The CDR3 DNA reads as TGTGCCAGCAGCAAATGGGGGGACAGGGGAGATCAGCCCCAGCATTTT.

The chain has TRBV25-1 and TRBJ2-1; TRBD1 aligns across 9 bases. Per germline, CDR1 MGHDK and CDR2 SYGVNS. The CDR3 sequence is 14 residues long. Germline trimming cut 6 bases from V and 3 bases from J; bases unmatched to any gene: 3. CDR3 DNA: TGTGCCAGCAGAGAGACAGGGGGCTACAATGAGCAGTTCTTC. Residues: CASRETGGYNEQFF.

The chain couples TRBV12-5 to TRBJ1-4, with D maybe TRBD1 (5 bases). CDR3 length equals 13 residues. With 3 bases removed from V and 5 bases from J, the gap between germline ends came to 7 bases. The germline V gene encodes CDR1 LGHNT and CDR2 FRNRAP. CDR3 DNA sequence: TGTGCTAGTGGTTTACGGGGGAATGAAAAACTGTTTTTT. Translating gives CASGLRGNEKLFF.

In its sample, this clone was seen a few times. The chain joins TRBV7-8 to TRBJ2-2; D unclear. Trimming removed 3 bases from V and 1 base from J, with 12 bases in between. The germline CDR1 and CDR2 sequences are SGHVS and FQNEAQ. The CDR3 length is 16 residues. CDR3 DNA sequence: TGTGCCAGCAGCTTGACCCCTGGCGGGAACACCGGGGAGCTGTTTTTT. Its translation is CASSLTPGGNTGELFF. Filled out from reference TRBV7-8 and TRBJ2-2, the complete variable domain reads GAGVSQSPRYKVAKRGQDVALRCDPISGHVSLFWYQQALGQGPEFLTYFQNEAQLDKSGLPSDRFFAERPEGSVSTLKIQRTQQEDSAVYLCASSLTPGGNTGELFFGEGSRLTVL.

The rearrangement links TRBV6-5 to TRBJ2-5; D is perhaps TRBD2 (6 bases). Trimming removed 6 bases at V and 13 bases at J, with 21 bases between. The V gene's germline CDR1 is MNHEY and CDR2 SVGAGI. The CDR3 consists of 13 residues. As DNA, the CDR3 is TGTGCCAGCAGGCAGCCGGGACTTCCTTCACTGTACTTC. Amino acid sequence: CASRQPGLPSLYF.

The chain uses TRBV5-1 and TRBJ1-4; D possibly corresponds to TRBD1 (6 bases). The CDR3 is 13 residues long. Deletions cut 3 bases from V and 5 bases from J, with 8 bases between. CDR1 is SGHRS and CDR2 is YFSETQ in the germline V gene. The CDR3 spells CASSYGQNEKLFF. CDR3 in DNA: TGCGCCAGCAGCTACGGACAGAATGAAAAACTGTTTTTT.

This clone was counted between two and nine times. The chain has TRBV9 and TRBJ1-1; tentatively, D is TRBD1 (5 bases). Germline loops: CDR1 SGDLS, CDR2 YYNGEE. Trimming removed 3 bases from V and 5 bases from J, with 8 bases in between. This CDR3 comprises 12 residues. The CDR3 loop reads CASSGGGTEAFF. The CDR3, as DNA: TGTGCCAGCAGCGGTGGGGGGACTGAAGCTTTCTTT.

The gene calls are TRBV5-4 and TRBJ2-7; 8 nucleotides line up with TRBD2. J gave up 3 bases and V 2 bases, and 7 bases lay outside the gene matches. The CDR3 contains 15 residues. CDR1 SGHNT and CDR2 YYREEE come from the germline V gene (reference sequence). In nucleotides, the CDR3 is TGTGCCAGCAGCTTAGGGCGGGGACTAGTCTACGAGCAGTACTTC. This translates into CASSLGRGLVYEQYF.

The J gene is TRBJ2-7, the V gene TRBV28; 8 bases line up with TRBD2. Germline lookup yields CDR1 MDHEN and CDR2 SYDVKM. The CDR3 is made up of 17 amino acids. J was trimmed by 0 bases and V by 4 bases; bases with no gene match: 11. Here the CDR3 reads CASSSAQRGTSSYEQYF. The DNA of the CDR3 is TGTGCCAGCAGTTCCGCCCAGCGGGGGACATCCTCCTACGAGCAGTACTTC.

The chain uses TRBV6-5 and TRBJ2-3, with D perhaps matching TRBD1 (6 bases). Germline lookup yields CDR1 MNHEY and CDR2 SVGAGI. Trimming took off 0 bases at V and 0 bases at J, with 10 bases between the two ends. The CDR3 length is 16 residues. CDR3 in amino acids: CASSYSGGASTDTQYF. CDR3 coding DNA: TGTGCCAGCAGTTACTCAGGGGGAGCTAGCACAGATACGCAGTATTTT.

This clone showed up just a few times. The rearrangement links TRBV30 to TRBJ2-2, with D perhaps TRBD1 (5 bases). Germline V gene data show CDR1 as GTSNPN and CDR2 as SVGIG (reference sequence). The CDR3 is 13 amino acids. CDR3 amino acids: CASGRASTGELFF. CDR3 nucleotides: TGTGCTAGTGGCAGGGCCAGCACCGGGGAGCTGTTTTTT.

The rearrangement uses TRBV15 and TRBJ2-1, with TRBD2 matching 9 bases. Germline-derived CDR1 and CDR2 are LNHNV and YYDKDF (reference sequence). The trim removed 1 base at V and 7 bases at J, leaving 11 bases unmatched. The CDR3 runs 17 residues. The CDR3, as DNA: TGTGCCACCAGCAGAGGGGGGGCGGGAGGGGGTCGGAATGAGCAGTTCTTC. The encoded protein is CATSRGGAGGGRNEQFF. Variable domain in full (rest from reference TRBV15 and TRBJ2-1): DAMVIQNPRYQVTQFGKPVTLSCSQTLNHNVMYWYQQKSSQAPKLLFHYYDKDFNNEADTPDNFQSRRPNTSFCFLDIRSPGLGDTAMYLCATSRGGAGGGRNEQFFGPGTRLTVL.

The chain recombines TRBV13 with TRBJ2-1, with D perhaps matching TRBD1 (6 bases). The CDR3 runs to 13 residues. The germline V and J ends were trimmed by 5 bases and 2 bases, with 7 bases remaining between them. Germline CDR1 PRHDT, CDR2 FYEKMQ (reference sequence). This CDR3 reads CASSGDTYNEQFF. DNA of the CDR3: TGTGCCAGCAGCGGGGACACCTACAATGAGCAGTTCTTC.

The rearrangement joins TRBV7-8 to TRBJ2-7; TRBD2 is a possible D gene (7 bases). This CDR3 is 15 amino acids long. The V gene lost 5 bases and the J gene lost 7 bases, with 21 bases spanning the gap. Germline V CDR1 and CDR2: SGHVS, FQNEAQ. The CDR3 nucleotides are TGTGCCAGCAGCCTTAGCAGAGGGGGGGCGGGTGAGCAGTACTTC. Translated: CASSLSRGGAGEQYF.

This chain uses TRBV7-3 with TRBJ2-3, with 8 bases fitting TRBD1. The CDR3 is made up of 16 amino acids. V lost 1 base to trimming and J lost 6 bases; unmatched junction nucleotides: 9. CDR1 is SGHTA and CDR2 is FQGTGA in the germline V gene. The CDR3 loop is CASSLNQGALSDTQYF. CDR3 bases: TGTGCCAGCAGCTTAAATCAGGGGGCGCTGTCGGATACGCAGTATTTT.

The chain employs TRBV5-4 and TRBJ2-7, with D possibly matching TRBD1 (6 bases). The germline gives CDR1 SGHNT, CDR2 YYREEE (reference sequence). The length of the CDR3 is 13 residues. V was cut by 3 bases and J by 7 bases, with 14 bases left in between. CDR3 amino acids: CASSYSGVGEQYF. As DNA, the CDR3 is TGTGCCAGCAGCTATTCAGGGGTTGGGGAGCAGTACTTC. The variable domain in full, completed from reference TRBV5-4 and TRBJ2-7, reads ETGVTQSPTHLIKTRGQQVTLRCSSQSGHNTVSWYQQALGQGPQFIFQYYREEENGRGNFPPRFSGLQFPNYSSELNVNALELDDSALYLCASSYSGVGEQYFGPGTRLTVT.

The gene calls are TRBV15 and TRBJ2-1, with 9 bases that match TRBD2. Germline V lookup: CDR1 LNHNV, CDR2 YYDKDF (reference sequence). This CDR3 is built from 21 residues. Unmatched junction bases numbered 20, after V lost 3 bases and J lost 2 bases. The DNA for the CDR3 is TGTGCCACCAGCAGTGAACGCCCCCTGCGATCGCGGGAGGGCCCCTACAATGAGCAGTTCTTC. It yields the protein CATSSERPLRSREGPYNEQFF.

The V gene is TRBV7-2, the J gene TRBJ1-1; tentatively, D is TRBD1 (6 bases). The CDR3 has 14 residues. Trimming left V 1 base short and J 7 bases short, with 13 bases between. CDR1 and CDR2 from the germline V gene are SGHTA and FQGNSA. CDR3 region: CASSLGGQQSEAFF. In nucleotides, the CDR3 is TGTGCCAGCAGCTTAGGCGGACAGCAAAGTGAAGCTTTCTTT.

CDR3 in amino acids: CSARRETQYF. CDR3 sequence (DNA): TGCAGTGCCCGGCGGGAGACCCAGTACTTC. J is TRBJ2-5 and V is TRBV20-1; no reliable D call. CDR3 length: 10 amino acids. The germline V and J ends were trimmed by 6 bases and 5 bases, with 7 bases remaining between them. CDR1 is DFQATT, CDR2 SNEGSKA, per germline (reference sequence).

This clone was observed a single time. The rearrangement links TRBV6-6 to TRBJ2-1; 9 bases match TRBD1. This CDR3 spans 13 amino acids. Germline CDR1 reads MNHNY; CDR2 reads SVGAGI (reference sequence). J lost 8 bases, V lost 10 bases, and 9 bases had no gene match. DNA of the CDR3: TGTGCCACCGGACAGGGGCCATTGGATGAGCAGTTCTTC. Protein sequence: CATGQGPLDEQFF.

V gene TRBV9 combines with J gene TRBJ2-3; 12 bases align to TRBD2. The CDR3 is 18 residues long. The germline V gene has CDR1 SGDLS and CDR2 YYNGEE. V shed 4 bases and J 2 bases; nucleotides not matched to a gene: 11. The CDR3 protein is CASSLQTGTSGPTDTQYF. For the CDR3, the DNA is TGTGCCAGCAGCTTACAGACCGGGACTAGCGGGCCCACAGATACGCAGTATTTT.

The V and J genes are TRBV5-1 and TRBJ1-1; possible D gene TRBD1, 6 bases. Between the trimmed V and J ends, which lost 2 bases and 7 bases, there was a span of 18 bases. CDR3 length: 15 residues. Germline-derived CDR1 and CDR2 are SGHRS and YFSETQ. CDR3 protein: CASSFPSGGGREAFF. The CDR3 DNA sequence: TGCGCCAGCAGCTTCCCCTCGGGGGGGGGCCGTGAAGCTTTCTTT.

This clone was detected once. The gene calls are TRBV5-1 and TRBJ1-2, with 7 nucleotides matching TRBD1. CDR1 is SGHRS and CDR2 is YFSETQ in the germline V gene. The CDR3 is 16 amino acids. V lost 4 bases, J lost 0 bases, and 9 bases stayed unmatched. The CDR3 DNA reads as TGCGCCAGCAGCGCGACGCAGACAGGGACTAACTATGGCTACACCTTC. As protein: CASSATQTGTNYGYTF.

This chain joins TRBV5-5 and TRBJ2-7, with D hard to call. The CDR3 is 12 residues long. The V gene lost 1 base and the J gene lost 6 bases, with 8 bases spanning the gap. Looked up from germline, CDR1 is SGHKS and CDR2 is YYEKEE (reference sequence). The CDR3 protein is CASSLPLGEQYF. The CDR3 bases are TGTGCCAGCAGCTTGCCTCTCGGCGAGCAGTACTTC.

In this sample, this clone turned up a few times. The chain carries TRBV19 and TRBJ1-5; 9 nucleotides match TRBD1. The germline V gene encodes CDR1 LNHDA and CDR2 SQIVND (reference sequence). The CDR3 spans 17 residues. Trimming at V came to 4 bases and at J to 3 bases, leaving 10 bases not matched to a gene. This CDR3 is CASSTSGTGILNQPQHF. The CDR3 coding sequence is TGTGCCAGTAGTACATCCGGGACAGGGATCCTCAATCAGCCCCAGCATTTT.

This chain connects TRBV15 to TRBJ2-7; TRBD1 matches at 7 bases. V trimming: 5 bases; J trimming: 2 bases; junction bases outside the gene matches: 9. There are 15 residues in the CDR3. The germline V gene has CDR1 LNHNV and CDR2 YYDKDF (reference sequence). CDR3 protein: CATSYAQGNTYEQYF. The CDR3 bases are TGTGCCACCAGCTACGCACAGGGGAATACCTACGAGCAGTACTTC.

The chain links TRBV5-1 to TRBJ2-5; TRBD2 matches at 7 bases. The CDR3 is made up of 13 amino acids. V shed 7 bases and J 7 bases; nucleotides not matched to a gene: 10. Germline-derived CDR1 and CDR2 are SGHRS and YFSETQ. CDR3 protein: CASGTNYDGTQYF. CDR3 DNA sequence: TGCGCCAGCGGGACTAACTACGACGGGACCCAGTACTTC.

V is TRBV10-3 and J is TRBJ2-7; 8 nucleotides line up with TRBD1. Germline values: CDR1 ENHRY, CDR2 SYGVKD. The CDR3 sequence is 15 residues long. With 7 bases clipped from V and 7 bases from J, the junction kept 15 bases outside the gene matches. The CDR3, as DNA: TGTGCCATCACCCCAGGACAGGGCCAGCCTGTGGAGCAGTACTTC. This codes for CAITPGQGQPVEQYF.

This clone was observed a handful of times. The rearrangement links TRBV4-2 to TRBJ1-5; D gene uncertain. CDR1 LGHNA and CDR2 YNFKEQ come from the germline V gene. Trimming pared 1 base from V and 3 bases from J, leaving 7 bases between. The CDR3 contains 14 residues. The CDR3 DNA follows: TGTGCCAGCAGCCAAGCCGGGGACAATCAGCCCCAGCATTTT. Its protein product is CASSQAGDNQPQHF.

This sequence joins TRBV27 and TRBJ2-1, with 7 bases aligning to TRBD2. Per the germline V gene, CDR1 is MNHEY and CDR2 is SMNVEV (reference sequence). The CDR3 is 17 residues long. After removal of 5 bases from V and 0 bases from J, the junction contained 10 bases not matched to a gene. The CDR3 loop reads CASSSGAGPSSYNEQFF. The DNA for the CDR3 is TGTGCCAGCAGTAGTGGAGCGGGACCATCCTCCTACAATGAGCAGTTCTTC.